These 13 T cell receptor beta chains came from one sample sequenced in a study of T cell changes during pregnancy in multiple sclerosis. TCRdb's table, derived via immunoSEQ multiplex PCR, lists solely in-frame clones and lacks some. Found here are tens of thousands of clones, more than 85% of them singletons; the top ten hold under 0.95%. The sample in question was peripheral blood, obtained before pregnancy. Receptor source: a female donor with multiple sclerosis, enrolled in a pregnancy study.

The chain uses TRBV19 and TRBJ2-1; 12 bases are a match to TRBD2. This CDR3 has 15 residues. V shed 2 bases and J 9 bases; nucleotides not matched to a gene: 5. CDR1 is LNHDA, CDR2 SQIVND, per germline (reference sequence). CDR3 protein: CASSILAGGRAEQFF. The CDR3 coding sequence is TGTGCCAGTAGTATACTAGCGGGGGGGCGTGCTGAGCAGTTCTTC. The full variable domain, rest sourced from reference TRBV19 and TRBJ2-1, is DGGITQSPKYLFRKEGQNVTLSCEQNLNHDAMYWYRQDPGQGLRLIYYSQIVNDFQKGDIAEGYSVSREKKESFPLTVTSAQKNPTAFYLCASSILAGGRAEQFFGPGTRLTVL.

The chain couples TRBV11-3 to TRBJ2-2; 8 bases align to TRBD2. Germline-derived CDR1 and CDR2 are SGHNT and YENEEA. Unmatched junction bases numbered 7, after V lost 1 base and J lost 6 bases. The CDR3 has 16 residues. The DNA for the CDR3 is TGTGCCAGCAGCTTAGTAGCGGGGTACCTTGCCGGGGAGCTGTTTTTT. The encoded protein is CASSLVAGYLAGELFF.

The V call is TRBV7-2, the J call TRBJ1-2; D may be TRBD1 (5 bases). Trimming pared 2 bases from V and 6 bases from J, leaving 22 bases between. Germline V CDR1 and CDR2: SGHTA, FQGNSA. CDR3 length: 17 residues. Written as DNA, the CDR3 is TGTGCCAGCAGCTTAAAAGGGGCAAGCAGGACCCAGGATGGCTACACCTTC. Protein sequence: CASSLKGASRTQDGYTF.

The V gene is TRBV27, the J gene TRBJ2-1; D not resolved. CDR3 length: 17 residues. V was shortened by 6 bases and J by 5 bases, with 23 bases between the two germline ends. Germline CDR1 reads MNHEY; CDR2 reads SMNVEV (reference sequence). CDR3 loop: CASSLSRLPAAHNEQFF. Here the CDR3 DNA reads TGTGCCAGCAGCCTAAGCAGGTTACCCGCCGCCCACAATGAGCAGTTCTTC.

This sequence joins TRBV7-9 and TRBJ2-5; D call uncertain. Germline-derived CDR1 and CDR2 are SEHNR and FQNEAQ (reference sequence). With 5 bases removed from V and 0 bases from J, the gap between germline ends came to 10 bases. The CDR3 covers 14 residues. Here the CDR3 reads CASSPQMYQETQYF. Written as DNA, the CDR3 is TGTGCCAGCAGCCCGCAGATGTACCAAGAGACCCAGTACTTC.

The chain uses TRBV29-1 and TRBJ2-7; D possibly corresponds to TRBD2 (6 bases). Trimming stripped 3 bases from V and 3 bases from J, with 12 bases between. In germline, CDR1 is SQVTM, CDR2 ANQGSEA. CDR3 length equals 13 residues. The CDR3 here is CSVEGGIFYEQYF. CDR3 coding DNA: TGCAGCGTTGAGGGAGGCATTTTCTACGAGCAGTACTTC.

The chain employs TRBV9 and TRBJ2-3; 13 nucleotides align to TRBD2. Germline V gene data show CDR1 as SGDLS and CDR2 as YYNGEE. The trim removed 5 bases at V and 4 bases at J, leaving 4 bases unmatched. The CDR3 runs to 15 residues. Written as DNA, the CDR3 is TGTGCCAGCAGTAAGGGGACTAGCGGGGCAGATACGCAGTATTTT. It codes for CASSKGTSGADTQYF.

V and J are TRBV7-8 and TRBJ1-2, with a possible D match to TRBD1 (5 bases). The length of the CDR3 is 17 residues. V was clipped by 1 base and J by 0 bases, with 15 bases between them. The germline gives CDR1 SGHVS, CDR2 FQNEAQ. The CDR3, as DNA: TGTGCCAGCAGCTTAGGGTCCCAGGGCGCCTCTAACTATGGCTACACCTTC. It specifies CASSLGSQGASNYGYTF.

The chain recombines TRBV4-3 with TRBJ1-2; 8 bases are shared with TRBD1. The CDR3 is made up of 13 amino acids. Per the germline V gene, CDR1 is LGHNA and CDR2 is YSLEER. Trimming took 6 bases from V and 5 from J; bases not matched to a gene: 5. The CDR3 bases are TGCGCCAGCAGAGCGACAGGGGAGTATGGCTACACCTTC. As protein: CASRATGEYGYTF.

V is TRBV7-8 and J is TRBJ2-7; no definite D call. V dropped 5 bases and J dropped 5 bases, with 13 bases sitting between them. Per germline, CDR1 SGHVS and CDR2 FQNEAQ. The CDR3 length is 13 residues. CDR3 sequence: CASSIDHQNEQYF. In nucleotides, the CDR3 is TGTGCCAGCAGCATAGATCACCAGAACGAGCAGTACTTC.

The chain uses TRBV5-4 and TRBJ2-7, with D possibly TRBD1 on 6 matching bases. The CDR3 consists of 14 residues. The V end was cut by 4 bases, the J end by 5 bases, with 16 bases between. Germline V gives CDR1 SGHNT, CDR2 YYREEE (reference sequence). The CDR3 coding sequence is TGTGCCAGCAGCCAACCGGGACAAAGAAACGAGCAGTACTTC. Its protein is CASSQPGQRNEQYF.

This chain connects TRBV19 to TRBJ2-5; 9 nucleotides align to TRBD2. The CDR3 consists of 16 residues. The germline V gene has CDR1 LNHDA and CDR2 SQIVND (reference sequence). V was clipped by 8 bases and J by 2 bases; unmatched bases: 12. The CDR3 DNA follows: TGTGCCAGTTCTCCCTTTAGTAGCGGGGGACAAGAGACCCAGTACTTC. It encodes CASSPFSSGGQETQYF.

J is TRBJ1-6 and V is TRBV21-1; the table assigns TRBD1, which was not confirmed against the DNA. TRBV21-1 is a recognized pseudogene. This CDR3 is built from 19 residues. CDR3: CASSGHSGTGFTYNSPLHF. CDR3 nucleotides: TGTGCCAGCAGCGGTCACTCCGGGACAGGGTTCACCTATAATTCACCCCTCCACTTT.